The 6 T cell receptor beta chains reported below all come from one sample, sequenced in a study of T-cell memory formation after mild COVID-19. A single record per CDR3 protein comes from TCRdb applying MiXCR to the 5' RACE reads. The sample carries 89,000 or so distinct CDR3 sequences, 9.5% to 15% recorded once. Sequencing was carried out using PBMCs or a T cell subset sorted from them (not recorded which). The source is a young man who had mild COVID-19 (a few samples of this study predate the infection). Cell type and time point are not known.

The chain carries TRBV19 and TRBJ1-1; tentative D call: TRBD1 (6 bases). The CDR3 loop spans 11 amino acids. Trimming left V 7 bases short and J 7 bases short, with 10 bases between. CDR1 and CDR2 (germline): LNHDA, SQIVND (reference sequence). CDR3 region: CASKAGDEAFF. Here the CDR3 DNA reads TGTGCCAGTAAGGCAGGGGATGAAGCTTTCTTT.

This clonotype showed up just a few times. The chain uses TRBV11-2 and TRBJ2-1; 9 bases align to TRBD2. The trim removed 3 bases at V and 0 bases at J, leaving 3 bases unmatched. CDR1 is SGHAT, CDR2 FQNNGV, per germline. The CDR3 contains 16 residues. The CDR3 here is CASSFLAGVSYNEQFF. DNA for the CDR3: TGTGCCAGCAGCTTTTTAGCGGGGGTCTCCTACAATGAGCAGTTCTTC. Full variable domain (outside the CDR3, taken from reference TRBV11-2 and TRBJ2-1): EAGVAQSPRYKIIEKRQSVAFWCNPISGHATLYWYQQILGQGPKLLIQFQNNGVVDDSQLPKDRFSAERLKGVDSTLKIQPAKLEDSAVYLCASSFLAGVSYNEQFFGPGTRLTVL.

DNA for the CDR3: TGTGCCAGCAGCCAAGTCCAGGGGGAGGTTAGTGGTGAGCAGTTCTTC. This gives the protein CASSQVQGEVSGEQFF. This chain links TRBV3-1 with TRBJ2-1; tentative D call: TRBD1 (7 bases). Germline V gene sequence: CDR1 LGHDT, CDR2 YNNKEL (reference sequence). V shed 1 base and J shed 9 bases, with 19 bases lying between them. The length of the CDR3 is 16 residues.

This clonotype turned up a few times. The CDR3 spells CASSQVEANQPQHF. In DNA form, the CDR3 reads TGCGCCAGCAGCCAAGTTGAGGCTAATCAGCCCCAGCATTTT. J is TRBJ1-5 and V is TRBV4-1; no definite D call. The ends were cut back, 1 base at V and 4 bases at J, with 8 bases in the middle. The CDR3 runs 14 residues. Germline assignment: CDR1 MGHRA and CDR2 YSYEKL.

This chain links TRBV12-3 or TRBV12-4 with TRBJ2-2; 12 bases are a match to TRBD1. This CDR3 spans 16 amino acids. Trimming cost V 5 bases and J 5 bases; bases outside gene matches: 6. The CDR3 loop is CASSDRDRGRTGELFF. The CDR3 DNA reads as TGTGCCAGCAGTGACCGGGACAGGGGGCGAACCGGGGAGCTGTTTTTT.

This clonotype was picked up one time. The rearrangement links TRBV7-9 to TRBJ2-3; D remains ambiguous. This CDR3 region has 13 residues. V lost 1 base to trimming and J lost 6 bases, with 8 bases between them. Germline V gene lookup returns CDR1 SEHNR and CDR2 FQNEAQ (reference sequence). CDR3 sequence: CASSLDLVDTQYF. As DNA, the CDR3 is TGTGCCAGCAGCTTAGACTTAGTGGATACGCAGTATTTT.